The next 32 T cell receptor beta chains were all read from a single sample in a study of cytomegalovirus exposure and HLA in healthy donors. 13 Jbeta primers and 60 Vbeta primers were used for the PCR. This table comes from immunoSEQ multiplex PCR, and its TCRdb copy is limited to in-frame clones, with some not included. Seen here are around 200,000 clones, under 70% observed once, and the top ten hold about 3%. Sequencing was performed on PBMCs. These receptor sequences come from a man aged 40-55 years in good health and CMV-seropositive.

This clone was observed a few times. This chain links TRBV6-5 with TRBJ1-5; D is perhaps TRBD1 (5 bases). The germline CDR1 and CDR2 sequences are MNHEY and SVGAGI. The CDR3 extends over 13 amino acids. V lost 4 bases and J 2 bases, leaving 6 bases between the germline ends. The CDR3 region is CASSSQGNQPQHF. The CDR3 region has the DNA TGTGCCAGCAGTTCACAGGGCAATCAGCCCCAGCATTTT.

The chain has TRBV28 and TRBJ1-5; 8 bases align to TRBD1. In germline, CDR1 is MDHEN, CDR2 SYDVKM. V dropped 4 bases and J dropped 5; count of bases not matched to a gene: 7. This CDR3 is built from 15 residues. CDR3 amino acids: CASSSRQGSYQPQHF. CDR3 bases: TGTGCCAGCAGTTCCCGACAGGGGAGTTATCAGCCCCAGCATTTT. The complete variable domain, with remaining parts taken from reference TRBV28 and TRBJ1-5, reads DVKVTQSSRYLVKRTGEKVFLECVQDMDHENMFWYRQDPGLGLRLIYFSYDVKMKEKGDIPEGYSVSREKKERFSLILESASTNQTSMYLCASSSRQGSYQPQHFGDGTRLSIL.

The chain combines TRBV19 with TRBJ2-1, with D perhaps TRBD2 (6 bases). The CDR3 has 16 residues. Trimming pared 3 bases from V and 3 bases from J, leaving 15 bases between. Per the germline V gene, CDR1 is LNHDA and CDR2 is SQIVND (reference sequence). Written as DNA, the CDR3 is TGTGCCAGTAGTATTGCCTCGGGACTCCTCTACAATGAGCAGTTCTTC. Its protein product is CASSIASGLLYNEQFF.

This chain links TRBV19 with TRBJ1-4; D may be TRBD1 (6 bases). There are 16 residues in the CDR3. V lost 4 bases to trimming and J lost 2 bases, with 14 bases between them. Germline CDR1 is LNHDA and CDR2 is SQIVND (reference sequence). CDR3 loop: CASSTPETGTNEKLFF. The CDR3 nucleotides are TGTGCCAGTAGTACCCCTGAAACAGGGACTAATGAAAAACTGTTTTTT.

CDR3 region: CASSSTFLESYEQYF. In nucleotides, the CDR3 is TGTGCCAGCAGCTCGACATTTTTAGAATCCTACGAGCAGTACTTC. The chain employs TRBV5-8 and TRBJ2-5; D is unclear. Gene TRBJ2-7 matches the end of the DNA better, so the J call may be wrong. Germline V lookup: CDR1 SGHTS, CDR2 YDEGEE. The length of the CDR3 is 15 residues.

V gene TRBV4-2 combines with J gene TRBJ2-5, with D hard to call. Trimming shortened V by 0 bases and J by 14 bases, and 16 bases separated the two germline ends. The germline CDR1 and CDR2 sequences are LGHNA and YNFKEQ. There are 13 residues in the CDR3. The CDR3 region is CASSQDLTALSYF. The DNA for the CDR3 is TGTGCCAGCAGCCAAGACCTGACTGCCTTAAGTTACTTC.

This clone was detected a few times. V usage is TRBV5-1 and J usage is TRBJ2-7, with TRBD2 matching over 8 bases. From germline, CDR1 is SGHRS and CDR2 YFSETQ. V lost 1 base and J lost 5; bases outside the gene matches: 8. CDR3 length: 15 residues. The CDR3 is CASSLPPGRGNEQYF. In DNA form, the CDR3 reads TGCGCCAGCAGCTTGCCACCCGGGAGGGGCAACGAGCAGTACTTC.

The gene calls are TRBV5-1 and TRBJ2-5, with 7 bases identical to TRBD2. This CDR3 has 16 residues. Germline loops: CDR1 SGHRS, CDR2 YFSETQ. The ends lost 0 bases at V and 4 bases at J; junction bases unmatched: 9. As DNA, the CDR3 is TGCGCCAGCAGCTTGGAAGGTCTAGCGGACATAGAGACCCAGTACTTC. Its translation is CASSLEGLADIETQYF.

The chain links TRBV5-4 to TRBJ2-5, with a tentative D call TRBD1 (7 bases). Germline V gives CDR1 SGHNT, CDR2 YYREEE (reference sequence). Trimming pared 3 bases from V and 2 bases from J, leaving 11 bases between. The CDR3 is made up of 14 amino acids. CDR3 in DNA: TGTGCCAGCAGCTCGACAGGGAGGCAAGAGACCCAGTACTTC. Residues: CASSSTGRQETQYF.

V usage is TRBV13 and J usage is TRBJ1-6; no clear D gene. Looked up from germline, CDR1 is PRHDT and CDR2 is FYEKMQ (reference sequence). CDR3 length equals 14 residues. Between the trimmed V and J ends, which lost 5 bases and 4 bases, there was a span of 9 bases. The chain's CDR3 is CASSAAQYNSPLHF. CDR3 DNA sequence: TGTGCCAGCAGCGCAGCACAGTATAATTCACCCCTCCACTTT. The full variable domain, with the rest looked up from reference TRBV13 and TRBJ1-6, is AAGVIQSPRHLIKEKRETATLKCYPIPRHDTVYWYQQGPGQDPQFLISFYEKMQSDKGSIPDRFSAQQFSDYHSELNMSSLELGDSALYFCASSAAQYNSPLHFGNGTRLTVT.

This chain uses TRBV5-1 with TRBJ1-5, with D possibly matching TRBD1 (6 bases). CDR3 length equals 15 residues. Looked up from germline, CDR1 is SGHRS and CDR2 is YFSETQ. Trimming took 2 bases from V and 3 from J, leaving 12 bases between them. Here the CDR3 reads CASSFQGQPNQPQHF. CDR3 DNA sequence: TGCGCCAGCAGCTTCCAAGGACAGCCCAATCAGCCCCAGCATTTT.

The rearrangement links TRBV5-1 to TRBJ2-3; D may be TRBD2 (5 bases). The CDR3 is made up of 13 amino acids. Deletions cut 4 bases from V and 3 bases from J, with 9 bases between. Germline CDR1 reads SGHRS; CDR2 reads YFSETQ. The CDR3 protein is CASSPPGTDTQYF. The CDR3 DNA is TGCGCCAGCAGCCCGCCGGGAACAGATACGCAGTATTTT.

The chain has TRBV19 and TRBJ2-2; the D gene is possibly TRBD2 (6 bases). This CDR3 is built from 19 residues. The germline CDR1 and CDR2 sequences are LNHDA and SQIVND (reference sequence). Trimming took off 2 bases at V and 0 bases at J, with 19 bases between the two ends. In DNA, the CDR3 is TGTGCCAGTAGTATAAAAGGTTTCGGGGGTGTGTCGAACACCGGGGAGCTGTTTTTT. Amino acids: CASSIKGFGGVSNTGELFF.

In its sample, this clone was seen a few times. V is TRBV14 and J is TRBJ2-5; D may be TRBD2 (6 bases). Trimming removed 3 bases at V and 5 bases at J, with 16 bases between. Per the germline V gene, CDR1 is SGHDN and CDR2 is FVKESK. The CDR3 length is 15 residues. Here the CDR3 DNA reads TGTGCCAGCAGCCAGGGACTCACGCTCGAGGAGACCCAGTACTTC. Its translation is CASSQGLTLEETQYF.

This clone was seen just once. This chain's CDR3 is CASSTLADTDTQYF. The CDR3 nucleotides read TGTGCCAGCAGCACACTAGCGGACACAGATACGCAGTATTTT. The rearrangement joins TRBV5-6 to TRBJ2-3; 8 positions agree with TRBD2. CDR1 and CDR2 (germline): SGHDT, YYEEEE. The junction had 3 bases not matched to a gene; V was cut back by 4 bases and J by 2 bases. The CDR3 contains 14 residues. The whole variable domain, remainder taken from reference TRBV5-6 and TRBJ2-3, is DAGVTQSPTHLIKTRGQQVTLRCSPKSGHDTVSWYQQALGQGPQFIFQYYEEEERQRGNFPDRFSGHQFPNYSSELNVNALLLGDSALYLCASSTLADTDTQYFGPGTRLTVL.

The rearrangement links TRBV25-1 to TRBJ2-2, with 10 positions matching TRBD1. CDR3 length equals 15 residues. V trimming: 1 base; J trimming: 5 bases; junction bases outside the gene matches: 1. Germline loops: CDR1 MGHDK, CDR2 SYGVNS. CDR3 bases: TGTGCCAGCAGTGAATGGGGACAGGGGACCGGGGAGCTGTTTTTT. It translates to CASSEWGQGTGELFF. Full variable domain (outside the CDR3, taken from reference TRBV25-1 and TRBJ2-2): EADIYQTPRYLVIGTGKKITLECSQTMGHDKMYWYQQDPGMELHLIHYSYGVNSTEKGDLSSESTVSRIRTEHFPLTLESARPSHTSQYLCASSEWGQGTGELFFGEGSRLTVL.

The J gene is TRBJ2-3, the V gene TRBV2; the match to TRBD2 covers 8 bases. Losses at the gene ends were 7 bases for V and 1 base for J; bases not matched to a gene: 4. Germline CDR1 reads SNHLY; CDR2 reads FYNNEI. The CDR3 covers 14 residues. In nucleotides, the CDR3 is TGTGCCAGCATTACTAGCGGCCGCACAGATACGCAGTATTTT. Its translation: CASITSGRTDTQYF.

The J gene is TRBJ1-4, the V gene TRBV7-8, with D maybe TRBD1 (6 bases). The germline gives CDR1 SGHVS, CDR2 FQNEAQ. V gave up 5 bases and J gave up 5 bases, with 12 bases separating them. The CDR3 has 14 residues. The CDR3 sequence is CASSLWTVNEKLFF. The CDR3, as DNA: TGTGCCAGCAGCCTCTGGACAGTAAATGAAAAACTGTTTTTT.

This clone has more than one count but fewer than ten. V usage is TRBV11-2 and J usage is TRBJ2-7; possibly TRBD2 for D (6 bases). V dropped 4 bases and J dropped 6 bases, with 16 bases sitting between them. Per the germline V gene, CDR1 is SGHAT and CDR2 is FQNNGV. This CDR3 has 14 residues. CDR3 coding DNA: TGTGCCAGCAGCTCGACCCCAGCGGGTGGCGAGCAGTACTTC. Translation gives CASSSTPAGGEQYF.

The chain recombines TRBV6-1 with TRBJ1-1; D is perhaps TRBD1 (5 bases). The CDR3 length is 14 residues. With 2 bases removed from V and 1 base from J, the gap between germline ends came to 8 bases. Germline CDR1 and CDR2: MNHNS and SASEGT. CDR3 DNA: TGTGCCAGCAGTGAAAGTGACAGGAACACTGAAGCTTTCTTT. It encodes CASSESDRNTEAFF.

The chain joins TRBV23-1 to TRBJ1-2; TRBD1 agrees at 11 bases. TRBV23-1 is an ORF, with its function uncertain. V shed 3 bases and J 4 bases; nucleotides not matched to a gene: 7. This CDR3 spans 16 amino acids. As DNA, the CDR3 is TGCGCCAGCAGTCACCAGGACAGGGGGCATATCTATGGCTACACCTTC. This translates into CASSHQDRGHIYGYTF.

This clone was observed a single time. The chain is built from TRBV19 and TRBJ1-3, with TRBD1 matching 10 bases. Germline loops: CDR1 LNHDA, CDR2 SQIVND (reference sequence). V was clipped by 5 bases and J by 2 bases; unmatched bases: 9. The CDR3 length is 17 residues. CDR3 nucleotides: TGTGCCAGTAGTGGACGGGACAGGGGAATCCCTGGAAACACCATATATTTT. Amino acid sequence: CASSGRDRGIPGNTIYF.

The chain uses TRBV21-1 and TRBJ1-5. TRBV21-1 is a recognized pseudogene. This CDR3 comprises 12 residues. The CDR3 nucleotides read TGTGCCAGCAATGAGGGCAATCAGCCCCAGCATTTT. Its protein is CASNEGNQPQHF.

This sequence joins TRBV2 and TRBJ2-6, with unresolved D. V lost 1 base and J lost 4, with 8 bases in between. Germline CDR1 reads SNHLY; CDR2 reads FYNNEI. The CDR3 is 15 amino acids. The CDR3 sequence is CASSEGSWGANVLTF. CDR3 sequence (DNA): TGTGCCAGCAGTGAAGGCAGTTGGGGGGCCAACGTCCTGACTTTC.

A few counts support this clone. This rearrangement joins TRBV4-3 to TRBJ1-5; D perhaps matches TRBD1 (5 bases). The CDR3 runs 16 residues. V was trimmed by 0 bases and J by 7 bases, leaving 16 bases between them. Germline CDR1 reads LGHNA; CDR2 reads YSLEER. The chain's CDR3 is CASSQEEGPGLQPQHF. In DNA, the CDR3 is TGCGCCAGCAGCCAAGAGGAGGGGCCAGGCCTACAGCCCCAGCATTTT.

The CDR3 spells CASSLSATLGSEQYF. CDR3 DNA: TGCGCCAGCAGCTTGAGCGCTACGCTAGGAAGCGAGCAGTACTTC. The rearrangement joins TRBV5-1 to TRBJ2-7; no clear D gene. V dropped 1 base and J dropped 6 bases, with 17 bases sitting between them. Per the germline V gene, CDR1 is SGHRS and CDR2 is YFSETQ. CDR3 length equals 15 residues.

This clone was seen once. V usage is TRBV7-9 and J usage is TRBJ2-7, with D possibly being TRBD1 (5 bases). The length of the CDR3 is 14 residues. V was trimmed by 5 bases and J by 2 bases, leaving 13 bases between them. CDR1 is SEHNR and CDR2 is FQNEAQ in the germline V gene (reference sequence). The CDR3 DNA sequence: TGTGCCAGCAGCCGGACATACAAACCCTACGAGCAGTACTTC. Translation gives CASSRTYKPYEQYF.

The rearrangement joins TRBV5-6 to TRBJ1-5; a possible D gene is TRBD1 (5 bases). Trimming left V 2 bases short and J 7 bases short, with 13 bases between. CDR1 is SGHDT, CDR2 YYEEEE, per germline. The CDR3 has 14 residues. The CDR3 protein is CASSFSDSAQPQHF. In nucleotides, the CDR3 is TGTGCCAGCAGCTTTAGTGACAGCGCCCAGCCCCAGCATTTT.

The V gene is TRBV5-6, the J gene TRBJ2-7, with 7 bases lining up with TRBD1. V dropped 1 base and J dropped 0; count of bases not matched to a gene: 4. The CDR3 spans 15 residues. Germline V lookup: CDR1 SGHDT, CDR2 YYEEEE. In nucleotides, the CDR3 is TGTGCCAGCAGCTTGTCGACAGGGATCTCCTACGAGCAGTACTTC. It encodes CASSLSTGISYEQYF.

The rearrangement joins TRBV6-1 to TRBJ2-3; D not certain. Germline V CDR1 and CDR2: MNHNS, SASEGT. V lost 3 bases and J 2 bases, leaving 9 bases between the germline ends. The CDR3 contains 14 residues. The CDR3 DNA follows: TGTGCCAGCAGTGACCCAGGTGCCACAGATACGCAGTATTTT. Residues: CASSDPGATDTQYF.

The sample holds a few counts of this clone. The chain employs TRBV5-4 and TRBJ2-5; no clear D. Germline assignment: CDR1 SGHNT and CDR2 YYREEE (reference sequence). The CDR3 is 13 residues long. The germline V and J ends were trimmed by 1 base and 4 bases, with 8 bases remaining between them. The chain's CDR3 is CASSLTIGETQYF. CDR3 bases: TGTGCCAGCAGCTTGACGATCGGAGAGACCCAGTACTTC.

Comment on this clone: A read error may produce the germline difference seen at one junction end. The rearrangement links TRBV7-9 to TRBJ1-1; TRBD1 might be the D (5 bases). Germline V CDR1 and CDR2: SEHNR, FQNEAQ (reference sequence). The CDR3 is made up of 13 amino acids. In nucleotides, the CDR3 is TGTTCCAGCAGCCGGGGGGACCACACTGAAGCTTTCTTT. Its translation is CSSSRGDHTEAFF. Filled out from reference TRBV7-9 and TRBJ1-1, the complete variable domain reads DTGVSQNPRHKITKRGQNVTFRCDPISEHNRLYWYRQTLGQGPEFLTYFQNEAQLEKSRLLSDRFSAERPKGSFSTLEIQRTEQGDSAMYLCSSSRGDHTEAFFGQGTRLTVV.